A selection of T cell receptor beta chains follows, all from one sample in a study of T cell changes during pregnancy in multiple sclerosis. The repertoire was sequenced with immunoSEQ multiplex PCR; TCRdb's copy has only in-frame clones and lacks some. Among 45,000 to 60,000 clones listed, 85% to 95% were seen once. Specimen: CD4+ T cells from peripheral blood mononuclear cells, collected in the third trimester of pregnancy. The receptor source for this set is a female donor with multiple sclerosis, enrolled in a pregnancy study. Each CDR3 is given with its conserved first and last residue. The D gene is left open where the match is weak. Clone sizes are given selectively: once, few, many, or a class where the clone is expanded.

>TRBJ2-7|NA|once|TRBV29-1
TGCAGCGTTGGACAGGCAAGCTCCTACGAGCAGTACTTC
CSVGQASSYEQYF
>TRBJ2-1|TRBD1|NA|TRBV6-1
TGTGCCAGCAGTGTGGGACAGGGGGCCTCATACAATGAGCAGTTCTTC
CASSVGQGASYNEQFF
>TRBJ2-7|TRBD1|NA|TRBV10-3
TGTGCCACCGGGACAGGGCCTGACGAGCAGTACTTC
CATGTGPDEQYF
>TRBJ1-5|NA|NA|TRBV6-1
TGTGCCAGCAGTGCGTCGCAGGGCCGTCAGCCCCAGCATTTT
CASSASQGRQPQHF
>TRBJ1-2|TRBD1|NA|TRBV28
TGTGCCAGCAGTTACCACTCCGGGACAGGGGTTTATGGCTACACCTTC
CASSYHSGTGVYGYTF
>TRBJ2-2|TRBD1|NA|TRBV28
TGTGCCAGCACCATGATCCCCAGGGGGCTGGACACCGGGGAGCTGTTTTTT
CASTMIPRGLDTGELFF
>TRBJ2-5|NA|NA|TRBV30
TGTGCCTCCACCCCTCCAGGGCGAGAGACCCAGTACTTC
CASTPPGRETQYF
>TRBJ2-7|TRBD2|once|TRBV5-4
TGTGCCAGCAGCTTGGCGGGAGCGGGAGGGAACGAGCAGTACTTC
CASSLAGAGGNEQYF
>TRBJ1-5|NA|NA|TRBV2
TGTGCCAGCAGTGAGGAGGATCACAGCAATCAGCCCCAGCATTTT
CASSEEDHSNQPQHF
>TRBJ1-3|NA|once|TRBV29-1
TGCAGCGTTGAGAGCAAACTCCTCTCTGGAAACACCATATATTTT
CSVESKLLSGNTIYF
>TRBJ2-4|NA|NA|TRBV5-6
TGTGCCAGCAGCTTGTGGCAGGGTCTAGCCAAAAACATTCAGTACTTC
CASSLWQGLAKNIQYF
>TRBJ1-5|NA|NA|TRBV28
TGTGCCAGCAGACCCCCCGAAGGGGCGGTGGATCAGCCCCAGCATTTT
CASRPPEGAVDQPQHF
>TRBJ2-1|NA|NA|TRBV19
TGTGCCAGTAGTAGCGGTGGATACAATGAGCAGTTCTTC
CASSSGGYNEQFF
>TRBJ2-4|NA|NA|TRBV29-1
TGCAGCGTTGAAGATGGGGGGAAACTGAAAAACATTCAGTACTTC
CSVEDGGKLKNIQYF
>TRBJ2-7|NA|once|TRBV6-1
TGTGCCAGCAGTGATACACCGTCCAAGCAGTACTTC
CASSDTPSKQYF
>TRBJ2-2|NA|NA|TRBV9
TGTGCCAGCAGCGTAGTTTCAGACACCGGGGAGCTGTTTTTT
CASSVVSDTGELFF
>TRBJ2-7|NA|NA|TRBV25-1
TGTGCCAGCAGTCGAGGGAATTCCTACGAGCAGTACTTC
CASSRGNSYEQYF
>TRBJ2-2|TRBD1|once|TRBV27
TGTGCCAGCAGTCTTTGGACAGGGATCCCCGGGGAGCTGTTTTTT
CASSLWTGIPGELFF
>TRBJ2-1|TRBD2|NA|TRBV4-1
TGCGCCAGCAGCCAAGAATGGGGCGGGAGTTATAATGAGCAGTTCTTC
CASSQEWGGSYNEQFF
>TRBJ1-2|NA|NA|TRBV4-2
TGTGCCAGCAGCCAAGATCCCCAGGGTAACTATGGCTACACCTTC
CASSQDPQGNYGYTF
>TRBJ2-3|NA|NA|TRBV6-5
TGTGCCAGCAGTTACCGCGGCTTTAGTTACACAGATACGCAGTATTTT
CASSYRGFSYTDTQYF
>TRBJ2-7|TRBD2|once|TRBV6-6
TGTGCCAGCAGTTACGGGACTAGTGCAAACGAGCAGTACTTC
CASSYGTSANEQYF
>TRBJ2-3|NA|NA|TRBV5-6
TGTGCCAGCAGCCTTACAGGGCGCCGCACAGATACGCAGTATTTT
CASSLTGRRTDTQYF